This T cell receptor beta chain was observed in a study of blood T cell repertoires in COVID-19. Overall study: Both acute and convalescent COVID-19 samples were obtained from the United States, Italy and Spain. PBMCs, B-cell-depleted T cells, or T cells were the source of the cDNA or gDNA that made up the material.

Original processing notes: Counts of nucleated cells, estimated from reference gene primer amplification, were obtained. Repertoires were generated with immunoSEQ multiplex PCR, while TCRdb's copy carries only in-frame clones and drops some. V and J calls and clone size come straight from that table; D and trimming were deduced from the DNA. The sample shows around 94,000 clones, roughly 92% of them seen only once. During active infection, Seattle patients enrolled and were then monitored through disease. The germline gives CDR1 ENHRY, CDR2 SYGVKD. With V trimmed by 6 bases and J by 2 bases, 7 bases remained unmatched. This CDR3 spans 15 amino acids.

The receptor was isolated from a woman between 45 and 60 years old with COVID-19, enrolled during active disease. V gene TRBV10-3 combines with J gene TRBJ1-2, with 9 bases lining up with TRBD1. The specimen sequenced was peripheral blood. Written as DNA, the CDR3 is TGTGCCATCAGGCCCCGGACAGGGGACAACTATGGCTACACCTTC. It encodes CAIRPRTGDNYGYTF.